What follows are 12 T cell receptor beta chains derived from one specimen sequenced in a study of T cell changes during pregnancy in multiple sclerosis. Profiled with immunoSEQ multiplex PCR; TCRdb holds only in-frame clones, not every one. The table records about 120,000 clones, roughly 92% of them present only once. Source: peripheral blood, taken before pregnancy. The receptor source for this set is a female donor with multiple sclerosis, enrolled in a pregnancy study.

The J gene is TRBJ2-1, the V gene TRBV19; D is possibly TRBD1 (5 bases). Germline loops: CDR1 LNHDA, CDR2 SQIVND (reference sequence). Trimming cost V 2 bases and J 5 bases, with 7 bases left between them. This CDR3 has 13 residues. The DNA of the CDR3 is TGTGCCAGTAGTATAATGACAGACAATGAGCAGTTCTTC. Translated: CASSIMTDNEQFF.

V is TRBV18 and J is TRBJ1-3; no firm D call. In germline, CDR1 is KGHSH, CDR2 LQKENI. V lost 3 bases and J 0 bases, leaving 6 bases between the germline ends. The CDR3 is made up of 14 amino acids. CDR3 amino acids: CASSPQNSGNTIYF. CDR3 nucleotides: TGTGCCAGCTCACCTCAAAACTCTGGAAACACCATATATTTT.

The gene calls are TRBV28 and TRBJ1-2, with D perhaps matching TRBD1 (6 bases). Germline CDR1 reads MDHEN; CDR2 reads SYDVKM. This CDR3 spans 14 amino acids. Trimming took off 6 bases at V and 8 bases at J, with 19 bases between the two ends. The CDR3 here is CASRGQPRFGGYTF. The DNA for the CDR3 is TGTGCCAGCAGGGGACAACCCCGCTTTGGGGGCTACACCTTC.

The chain is built from TRBV27 and TRBJ2-1, with D hard to call. Looked up from germline, CDR1 is MNHEY and CDR2 is SMNVEV (reference sequence). Trimming removed 2 bases from V and 5 bases from J, with 22 bases in between. The CDR3 length is 18 residues. The CDR3 DNA sequence: TGTGCCAGCAGTTTAAACCTTCCCGTAAGCCTAGAAAACAATGAGCAGTTCTTC. Its translation: CASSLNLPVSLENNEQFF.

The chain recombines TRBV5-1 with TRBJ1-1, with TRBD1 as a possible D gene (6 bases). The germline gives CDR1 SGHRS, CDR2 YFSETQ. With 1 base removed from V and 0 bases from J, the gap between germline ends came to 10 bases. The CDR3 is 15 amino acids. CDR3 amino acids: CASSLSPGVNTEAFF. The CDR3 DNA reads as TGCGCCAGCAGCTTGTCCCCAGGGGTGAACACTGAAGCTTTCTTT.

The rearrangement links TRBV15 to TRBJ1-2; possible D gene TRBD1, 6 bases. This CDR3 has 14 residues. With 1 base removed from V and 9 bases from J, the gap between germline ends came to 15 bases. CDR1 LNHNV and CDR2 YYDKDF come from the germline V gene (reference sequence). The CDR3 DNA follows: TGTGCCACCAGCAGAGGTGGGGGGGCTGGGAGCTACACCTTC. Its protein is CATSRGGGAGSYTF.

The CDR3 here is CASARQVQFF. In nucleotides, the CDR3 is TGTGCCAGCGCGAGACAGGTTCAGTTCTTC. The chain couples TRBV2 to TRBJ2-1, with a weak D call TRBD1 (6 bases). In germline, CDR1 is SNHLY, CDR2 FYNNEI. The CDR3 contains 10 residues. V was trimmed by 8 bases and J by 13 bases, leaving 12 bases between them.

The chain couples TRBV18 to TRBJ2-4; unclear D gene. Per the germline V gene, CDR1 is KGHSH and CDR2 is LQKENI. The CDR3 has 16 amino acids. V was trimmed by 3 bases and J by 6 bases, leaving 18 bases between them. For the CDR3, the DNA is TGTGCCAGCTCACCGATGGGCGAACACCAAAGAAACATTCAGTACTTC. Protein: CASSPMGEHQRNIQYF.

Note on this clone: The junction departs from the called germline gene at one end, perhaps through a read error. The chain recombines TRBV19 with TRBJ2-1, with D perhaps matching TRBD1 (5 bases). The germline V gene has CDR1 LNHDA and CDR2 SQIVND (reference sequence). The CDR3 totals 16 residues. The CDR3 DNA reads TGTGCCAGTAGCATAGGGGCAGGGCGGACCTACAATGAGCAGTTCTTC. Encoded protein: CASSIGAGRTYNEQFF.

This clone occurred a few times. The V and J genes are TRBV6-4 and TRBJ2-2; D unclear. CDR3 size: 13 residues. V was trimmed by 3 bases and J by 4 bases, leaving 6 bases between them. Germline V CDR1 and CDR2: MRHNA, SNTAGT. The CDR3 spells CASSEGSTGELFF. The CDR3 nucleotides read TGTGCCAGCAGTGAGGGCAGCACCGGGGAGCTGTTTTTT.

V and J are TRBV15 and TRBJ2-5, with D hard to call. From germline, CDR1 is LNHNV and CDR2 YYDKDF (reference sequence). Trimming stripped 1 base from V and 5 bases from J, with 5 bases between. The CDR3 is 12 residues long. CDR3 protein: CATSRVRETQYF. Here the CDR3 DNA reads TGTGCCACCAGCAGAGTCCGGGAGACCCAGTACTTC. Full variable domain (outside the CDR3, taken from reference TRBV15 and TRBJ2-5): DAMVIQNPRYQVTQFGKPVTLSCSQTLNHNVMYWYQQKSSQAPKLLFHYYDKDFNNEADTPDNFQSRRPNTSFCFLDIRSPGLGDTAMYLCATSRVRETQYFGPGTRLLVL.

This clone was detected once. The gene calls are TRBV9 and TRBJ2-1, with 13 bases aligning to TRBD2. V shed 5 bases and J 14 bases; nucleotides not matched to a gene: 7. The length of the CDR3 is 13 residues. Looked up from germline, CDR1 is SGDLS and CDR2 is YYNGEE. In DNA form, the CDR3 reads TGTGCCAGCAGTACTACTAGCGGGAGGGAGAAGTTCTTC. It yields the protein CASSTTSGREKFF.